This TCR beta chain was recovered during a study of cytomegalovirus exposure and HLA in healthy donors. 13 Jbeta primers and 60 Vbeta primers were used for the PCR. The table came from immunoSEQ multiplex PCR; TCRdb's copy has only in-frame clones and leaves some out. There are 90,000 to 150,000 clones in the sample; about 80% occur only once, and less than 3% lies in the top ten. V shed 4 bases and J shed 4 bases, with 10 bases lying between them. CDR1 is LNHDA and CDR2 is SQIVND in the germline V gene (reference sequence). This CDR3 has 13 amino acids. The sample taken for sequencing was PBMCs. The J gene is TRBJ1-2, the V gene TRBV19; D gene ambiguous. This TCR was sampled from a female donor in good health and CMV-seronegative. CDR3 DNA sequence: TGTGCCAGTAGTACCGGGGTAGGCTATGGCTACACCTTC. As protein: CASSTGVGYGYTF.